The 23 T cell receptor beta chains presented below share a single source sample, sequenced in a study of blood T cell repertoires in COVID-19 (dated by TCRdb to about 2020). Libraries were built with the immunoSEQ multiplex PCR assay. Entries here come from immuneACCESS through TCRdb and include only in-frame sequences with V and J called. Some clones fail to appear in such tables; in the studies checked, an unresolved V gene covers under half of the shortfall, and the cause of the remainder is unknown. The sample yields more than 55,000 clones; approximately 89% were counted once. The ten largest clones take up 6% to 7% of the sample. Material: peripheral blood. The origin of the receptors is a woman between 65 and 79 years old with acute or convalescent COVID-19.

The chain has TRBV7-2 and TRBJ2-3; 9 bases are shared with TRBD2. This CDR3 has 15 amino acids. Germline V gene data show CDR1 as SGHTA and CDR2 as FQGNSA. With V trimmed by 6 bases and J by 4 bases, 8 bases remained unmatched. The CDR3: CASRLRGGRADTQYF. The CDR3 DNA reads as TGTGCCAGCAGGTTGCGGGGGGGCCGCGCAGATACGCAGTATTTT.

As to this clone: Mismatch with germline at one junction end may stem from a read error. The chain has TRBV10-3 and TRBJ1-2, with TRBD1 matching over 7 bases. Germline-derived CDR1 and CDR2 are ENHRY and SYGVKD. The CDR3 has 14 residues. Written as DNA, the CDR3 is TGTGCCCTCAGGGGGGCAGGGGATCCCTATGGCTACACCTTC. Translating it yields CALRGAGDPYGYTF.

The chain recombines TRBV29-1 with TRBJ1-4; 9 bases are a match to TRBD1. Germline CDR1 and CDR2: SQVTM and ANQGSEA. J was trimmed by 7 bases and V by 1 base; bases with no gene match: 4. This CDR3 has 14 amino acids. CDR3 sequence reads: CSVEAGTGSEKLFF. Here the CDR3 DNA reads TGCAGCGTTGAAGCCGGGACAGGGAGTGAAAAACTGTTTTTT.

The chain links TRBV7-3 to TRBJ1-1; TRBD1 is a possible D gene (5 bases). The CDR3 is 13 amino acids. The germline V gene has CDR1 SGHTA and CDR2 FQGTGA. Trimming removed 5 bases at V and 4 bases at J, with 11 bases between. This CDR3 is CASSQGVGTEAFF. The CDR3, as DNA: TGTGCCAGCAGCCAAGGGGTGGGCACTGAAGCTTTCTTT.

This clone appeared a few times. The gene calls are TRBV7-9 and TRBJ2-7, with TRBD1 identical over 8 bases. This CDR3 contains 14 residues. The V and J ends lost 6 bases and 7 bases, in that order; junction bases with no gene match: 11. The germline gives CDR1 SEHNR, CDR2 FQNEAQ (reference sequence). The chain's CDR3 is CASRPRQGLGEQYF. Written as DNA, the CDR3 is TGTGCCAGCAGACCCCGACAGGGGTTGGGGGAGCAGTACTTC.

The rearrangement joins TRBV11-3 to TRBJ2-6; 10 nucleotides line up with TRBD1. The CDR3 is 19 residues long. V shed 4 bases and J 0 bases; nucleotides not matched to a gene: 9. Germline assignment: CDR1 SGHNT and CDR2 YENEEA. The CDR3 DNA is TGTGCCAGCAGCTCAGGGGACAGGGGCGAAAGCTCTGGGGCCAACGTCCTGACTTTC. This encodes CASSSGDRGESSGANVLTF.

The gene calls are TRBV4-2 and TRBJ1-2, with 7 positions matching TRBD1. The germline V gene encodes CDR1 LGHNA and CDR2 YNFKEQ. The length of the CDR3 is 17 residues. J lost 3 bases, V lost 2 bases, and 12 bases had no gene match. The CDR3 DNA sequence: TGTGCCAGCAGCCAAACAGGCGGGCAGGGGGGAGACTATGGCTACACCTTC. Its protein product is CASSQTGGQGGDYGYTF.

V gene TRBV19 combines with J gene TRBJ1-2; TRBD1 aligns across 7 bases. Germline V gives CDR1 LNHDA, CDR2 SQIVND (reference sequence). With 3 bases clipped from V and 8 bases from J, the junction kept 15 bases outside the gene matches. The CDR3 runs 16 residues. The CDR3 DNA follows: TGTGCCAGTAGTATCTTTCGGTTGTTCGACAGGGCGGGCTACACCTTC. This encodes CASSIFRLFDRAGYTF.

The genes are TRBV5-1 and TRBJ1-4; the match to TRBD1 covers 8 bases. The CDR3 covers 14 residues. The germline gives CDR1 SGHRS, CDR2 YFSETQ. V was pared by 2 bases and J by 6 bases, with 3 bases of the junction left unmatched. The CDR3 DNA is TGCGCCAGCAGCTTTGGACAGGGTTATGAAAAACTGTTTTTT. It translates to CASSFGQGYEKLFF.

This clone has a single count. The CDR3, as DNA: TGTGCCTTTGTCCAAGACTCAACCTACAATGAGCAGTTCTTC. Encoded protein: CAFVQDSTYNEQFF. The chain carries TRBV30 and TRBJ2-1, with no clear D. Germline CDR1 is GTSNPN and CDR2 is SVGIG (reference sequence). The V and J ends lost 7 bases and 2 bases respectively, with 15 bases between them. The CDR3 totals 14 residues. Drawing the rest from reference TRBV30 and TRBJ2-1, the complete variable domain is SQTIHQWPATLVQPVGSPLSLECTVEGTSNPNLYWYRQAAGRGLQLLFYSVGIGQISSEVPQNLSASRPQDRQFILSSKKLLLSDSGFYLCAFVQDSTYNEQFFGPGTRLTVL.

The V gene is TRBV27, the J gene TRBJ2-1, with D possibly being TRBD2 (6 bases). With 4 bases removed from V and 5 bases from J, the gap between germline ends came to 12 bases. The CDR3 consists of 14 residues. Germline V lookup: CDR1 MNHEY, CDR2 SMNVEV (reference sequence). The CDR3 nucleotides read TGTGCCAGCAGTTCTGGAATAGCGGACAATGAGCAGTTCTTC. As protein: CASSSGIADNEQFF.

The chain is built from TRBV3-1 (or the pseudogene TRBV3-2) and TRBJ2-3, with a tentative D call TRBD2 (6 bases). Germline-derived CDR1 and CDR2 are LGHDT and YNNKEL (reference sequence). V gave up 2 bases and J gave up 4 bases, with 16 bases separating them. The CDR3 contains 16 residues. The CDR3 bases are TGTGCCAGCAGCCAAATAAGTAGCGGCCTGGCAGATACGCAGTATTTT. Amino acid sequence: CASSQISSGLADTQYF.

For this clone: A read error may be the cause here, since a much bigger clone is one base away. This CDR3 is also generated by other DNA sequences in the sample. This chain uses TRBV28 with TRBJ2-7; a weak D match, TRBD2 (5 bases). Trimming took off 5 bases at V and 6 bases at J, with 8 bases between the two ends. The V gene's germline CDR1 is MDHEN and CDR2 SYDVKM. This CDR3 comprises 11 residues. CDR3 DNA sequence: TGTGCCAGCAGTCTCCGGGGCGAGCAGTACTTC. Its translation: CASSLRGEQYF. Full variable domain (remainder filled in from reference TRBV28 and TRBJ2-7): DVKVTQSSRYLVKRTGEKVFLECVQDMDHENMFWYRQDPGLGLRLIYFSYDVKMKEKGDIPEGYSVSREKKERFSLILESASTNQTSMYLCASSLRGEQYFGPGTRLTVT.

The rearrangement joins TRBV5-4 to TRBJ2-5; D may be TRBD1 (5 bases). The CDR3 is made up of 14 amino acids. V lost 2 bases to trimming and J lost 3 bases, with 11 bases between them. The germline CDR1 and CDR2 sequences are SGHNT and YYREEE (reference sequence). Written as DNA, the CDR3 is TGTGCCAGCAGCTTTAACGACAGAAAAGAGACCCAGTACTTC. Translated, it gives CASSFNDRKETQYF.

The chain recombines TRBV6-6 with TRBJ2-1, with 7 positions matching TRBD1. V lost 2 bases, J lost 4 bases, and 8 bases stayed unmatched. CDR1 is MNHNY, CDR2 SVGAGI, per germline (reference sequence). The CDR3 is 16 residues long. Written as DNA, the CDR3 is TGTGCCAGCAGTTACCGTCCGACAGGGCTGTACAATGAGCAGTTCTTC. Amino acids: CASSYRPTGLYNEQFF.

The chain recombines TRBV4-2 with TRBJ1-3; TRBD1 might be the D (5 bases). V was trimmed by 3 bases and J by 1 base, leaving 13 bases between them. Germline V gives CDR1 LGHNA, CDR2 YNFKEQ. There are 16 residues in the CDR3. The CDR3 loop reads CASSQTPGTSGNTIYF. The CDR3 DNA is TGTGCCAGCAGCCAGACCCCCGGGACTTCTGGAAACACCATATATTTT.

This chain joins TRBV10-3 and TRBJ1-1, with D maybe TRBD1 (5 bases). Germline V gene lookup returns CDR1 ENHRY and CDR2 SYGVKD. V was trimmed by 7 bases and J by 7 bases, leaving 13 bases between them. This CDR3 spans 12 amino acids. CDR3 DNA: TGTGCCATCACTGGGACCGGGGGTGAAGCTTTCTTT. Its translation: CAITGTGGEAFF.

The CDR3 coding sequence is TGCGCCAGCAGCTTGGACGCCCCTTCCGGCGAGCAGTACTTC. Protein: CASSLDAPSGEQYF. V gene TRBV5-1 combines with J gene TRBJ2-7; D gene uncertain. The germline V and J ends were trimmed by 0 bases and 6 bases, with 13 bases remaining between them. Germline V gene data show CDR1 as SGHRS and CDR2 as YFSETQ. The CDR3 has 14 amino acids.

V usage is TRBV19 and J usage is TRBJ1-6; 9 nucleotides line up with TRBD1. After removal of 6 bases from V and 7 bases from J, the junction contained 10 bases not matched to a gene. The CDR3 length is 16 residues. CDR1 is LNHDA, CDR2 SQIVND, per germline (reference sequence). The CDR3 DNA is TGTGCCAGTAGGCAAACGGTCGGGACAGGGAATTCACCCCTCCACTTT. This codes for CASRQTVGTGNSPLHF.

J is TRBJ1-1 and V is TRBV19, with TRBD1 matching over 7 bases. This CDR3 has 14 amino acids. The trim removed 8 bases at V and 1 base at J, leaving 7 bases unmatched. Per germline, CDR1 LNHDA and CDR2 SQIVND (reference sequence). CDR3 nucleotide sequence: TGTGCCAGTGCCCGGGACAGCTGGAACACTGAAGCTTTCTTT. It translates to CASARDSWNTEAFF.

This chain connects TRBV28 to TRBJ2-3, with TRBD1 matching over 7 bases. Germline assignment: CDR1 MDHEN and CDR2 SYDVKM. Losses at the gene ends were 5 bases for V and 4 bases for J; bases not matched to a gene: 6. The CDR3 totals 14 residues. DNA for the CDR3: TGTGCCAGCAGTCCCGACAGGGTCGCAGATACGCAGTATTTT. It is translated as CASSPDRVADTQYF. The entire variable domain, with the rest obtained from reference TRBV28 and TRBJ2-3, is as follows: DVKVTQSSRYLVKRTGEKVFLECVQDMDHENMFWYRQDPGLGLRLIYFSYDVKMKEKGDIPEGYSVSREKKERFSLILESASTNQTSMYLCASSPDRVADTQYFGPGTRLTVL.

The chain is built from TRBV5-1 and TRBJ2-1; D might be TRBD1 (7 bases). Germline V lookup: CDR1 SGHRS, CDR2 YFSETQ. The CDR3 consists of 15 residues. Trimming shortened V by 2 bases and J by 8 bases, and 17 bases separated the two germline ends. The DNA of the CDR3 is TGCGCCAGCAGCTTAGAGCAGGGGGGATGGGATGAGCAGTTCTTC. It codes for CASSLEQGGWDEQFF. The variable domain in full, with the rest retrieved from reference TRBV5-1 and TRBJ2-1, is KAGVTQTPRYLIKTRGQQVTLSCSPISGHRSVSWYQQTPGQGLQFLFEYFSETQRNKGNFPGRFSGRQFSNSRSEMNVSTLELGDSALYLCASSLEQGGWDEQFFGPGTRLTVL.

The rearrangement uses TRBV6-2 or TRBV6-3 and TRBJ2-3; D unclear. The ends were cut back, 2 bases at V and 0 bases at J, with 9 bases in the middle. Germline V gene lookup returns CDR1 MNHEY and CDR2 SVGEGT. The CDR3 totals 15 residues. This CDR3 is CASSYLSPSTDTQYF. The CDR3 nucleotides read TGTGCCAGCAGTTACCTTAGCCCCAGCACAGATACGCAGTATTTT.